A selection of T cell receptor beta chains follows, all from one sample in a study of patients and donors after allogeneic stem cell transplantation. TCRdb used MiXCR to reprocess the RT-PCR reads, holding one entry per CDR3 protein. The sample contains roughly 940,000 distinct CDR3 sequences, more than 15% of which appear only once. The sample was blood, either unsorted or a sorted T cell fraction (not recorded which). These TCRs come from a human donor who was either an allogeneic HSCT recipient or a stem cell or donor lymphocyte infusion donor (not recorded which). It is not recorded whose cells these are; they may come from a transplant donor. The CDR3 runs from the conserved cysteine through the conserved F or W. D genes are given only for firm matches. Not all rows give a size; the values are once, few, many and, for expanded clones, a class.

J	D	V	size	CDR3	DNA
TRBJ2-5	TRBD1	TRBV5-1	-	CASSLAGQNQETQYF	TGCGCCAGCAGCTTGGCGGGACAGAACCAAGAGACCCAGTACTTC
TRBJ1-4	TRBD1	TRBV29-1	few	CSVRQGDEKLFF	TGCAGCGTTCGACAGGGTGATGAAAAACTGTTTTTT
TRBJ1-6	TRBD1	TRBV7-3	-	CASSRTGDGYSPLHF	TGTGCCAGCAGCCGGACAGGGGATGGCTATTCACCCCTCCACTTT
TRBJ2-7	-	TRBV12-3/TRBV12-4	many	CASSFSAGDEQYF	TGTGCCAGCAGTTTCAGCGCTGGGGACGAGCAGTACTTC
TRBJ2-4	TRBD2	TRBV12-3/TRBV12-4	many	CASSLALGGGNIQYF	TGTGCCAGCAGTTTAGCGCTGGGGGGGGGAAACATTCAGTACTTC
TRBJ1-1	-	TRBV7-2	-	CASSFTRLVLDTEAFF	TGTGCCAGCAGCTTCACCAGGCTGGTATTGGACACTGAAGCTTTCTTT
TRBJ2-3	-	TRBV20-1	few	CSARSLGGGKTDTQYF	TGCAGTGCCAGGTCCTTAGGGGGGGGCAAGACAGATACGCAGTATTTT
TRBJ1-1	-	TRBV9	-	CASSVAWNTEAFF	TGTGCCAGCAGCGTAGCGTGGAACACTGAAGCTTTCTTT
TRBJ2-7	TRBD2	TRBV29-1	-	CSVLARSSYEQYF	TGCAGCGTACTAGCGAGGAGCTCCTACGAGCAGTACTTC
TRBJ2-7	-	TRBV3-1	many	CASSRGDEQYF	TGTGCCAGCAGCCGCGGGGACGAGCAGTACTTC
TRBJ2-1	-	TRBV6-5	-	CASSYRPGGVDEQFF	TGTGCCAGCAGTTACCGCCCGGGGGGCGTCGATGAGCAGTTCTTC
TRBJ1-3	-	TRBV4-1	few	CASSQERGGSGNTIYF	TGCGCCAGCAGCCAAGAACGCGGGGGCTCTGGAAACACCATATATTTT
TRBJ1-4	-	TRBV6-1	-	CASSLSGSPNEKLFF	TGTGCCAGCAGTCTATCAGGCAGCCCTAATGAAAAACTGTTTTTT
TRBJ2-1	TRBD2	TRBV4-3	few	CASSQDMAGGRDEQFF	TGCGCCAGCAGCCAAGACATGGCGGGGGGGCGGGATGAGCAGTTCTTC
TRBJ2-1	TRBD2	TRBV29-1	few	CSVENQREDNEQFF	TGCAGCGTTGAAAACCAGCGGGAGGACAATGAGCAGTTCTTC
TRBJ2-5	TRBD1	TRBV5-1	-	CASSIGTGGGETQYF	TGCGCCAGCAGCATTGGGACAGGGGGCGGTGAGACCCAGTACTTC
TRBJ2-3	-	TRBV29-1	-	CSIEGGTDTQYF	TGCAGCATTGAGGGGGGCACAGATACGCAGTATTTT